What follows are 19 T cell receptor beta chains derived from one specimen sequenced in a study of blood T cells in healthy people across ages. For the second PCR, which ran for about 7 to 11 cycles, a sample-barcoded 5' primer and a J-beta primer mix were used. Each CDR3 protein gets one entry after TCRdb re-called the 5' RACE reads with MiXCR. The sample yields 1.5 million to 1.8 million distinct CDR3 sequences, roughly two fifths seen once. The sample taken for sequencing was blood. The receptor set was obtained from a woman aged 18-35 years in good health.

The rearrangement uses TRBV20-1 and TRBJ1-1; D call uncertain. Germline V lookup: CDR1 DFQATT, CDR2 SNEGSKA (reference sequence). V was pared by 3 bases and J by 1 base, with 21 bases between. CDR3 length: 17 residues. Here the CDR3 DNA reads TGCAGTGCTAGTAGAGGGCCGGGAGGGCGGCGGAACACTGAAGCTTTCTTT. This encodes CSASRGPGGRRNTEAFF.

This sequence joins TRBV4-1 and TRBJ2-7; TRBD2 aligns across 10 bases. The CDR3 is made up of 15 amino acids. Germline trimming cut 0 bases from V and 4 bases from J; bases unmatched to any gene: 3. Germline V gives CDR1 MGHRA, CDR2 YSYEKL. CDR3 region: CASSQDSGGGYEQYF. The DNA for the CDR3 is TGCGCCAGCAGCCAAGACAGCGGGGGGGGGTACGAGCAGTACTTC.

This clonotype has just a few counts. This chain links TRBV30 with TRBJ1-2; possibly TRBD1 for D (6 bases). Deletions cut 4 bases from V and 2 bases from J, with 14 bases between. Per germline, CDR1 GTSNPN and CDR2 SVGIG (reference sequence). There are 14 residues in the CDR3. The CDR3 loop reads CAWTGEFPNYGYTF. CDR3 sequence (DNA): TGTGCCTGGACAGGGGAATTTCCGAACTATGGCTACACCTTC.

The chain joins TRBV20-1 to TRBJ2-4; 11 bases are a match to TRBD2. Trimming took 0 bases from V and 7 from J; bases not matched to a gene: 5. This CDR3 is built from 15 residues. Germline V gene lookup returns CDR1 DFQATT and CDR2 SNEGSKA (reference sequence). Here the CDR3 DNA reads TGCAGTGCTAGAGACCCACTAGCGGGAGAGAACATTCAGTACTTC. Translation: CSARDPLAGENIQYF.

V usage is TRBV14 and J usage is TRBJ2-1, with D tentatively TRBD1 or TRBD2 (5 bases each). Trimming cost V 1 base and J 5 bases, with 15 bases left between them. This CDR3 has 16 residues. Germline V gene sequence: CDR1 SGHDN, CDR2 FVKESK. CDR3 region: CASSQVKRGWDNEQFF. The CDR3, as DNA: TGTGCCAGCAGCCAAGTGAAGAGGGGATGGGACAATGAGCAGTTCTTC.

The chain is built from TRBV29-1 and TRBJ2-5; D is undetermined. Germline CDR1 reads SQVTM; CDR2 reads ANQGSEA. CDR3 length equals 11 residues. V lost 7 bases and J 5 bases, leaving 11 bases between the germline ends. CDR3 sequence: CSGGVGETQYF. The CDR3 region has the DNA TGCAGCGGTGGAGTTGGCGAGACCCAGTACTTC.

J is TRBJ2-7 and V is TRBV20-1; weak D call: TRBD2 (5 bases). Per germline, CDR1 DFQATT and CDR2 SNEGSKA (reference sequence). The V gene lost 2 bases and the J gene lost 4 bases, with 15 bases spanning the gap. There are 14 residues in the CDR3. The CDR3 nucleotides read TGCAGTGCTAGAAAAGACGGGGTCGGATACGAGCAGTACTTC. Translating it yields CSARKDGVGYEQYF.

J is TRBJ2-3 and V is TRBV20-1; possibly TRBD1 for D (5 bases). Trimming left V 5 bases short and J 2 bases short, with 11 bases between. The CDR3 runs to 13 residues. CDR1 DFQATT and CDR2 SNEGSKA come from the germline V gene (reference sequence). The CDR3 DNA is TGCAGTGCTGGCGACAGAAACACAGATACGCAGTATTTT. It translates to CSAGDRNTDTQYF.

The chain joins TRBV7-9 to TRBJ2-7, with 9 bases lining up with TRBD1. Germline trimming cut 4 bases from V and 1 base from J; bases unmatched to any gene: 11. CDR1 is SEHNR and CDR2 is FQNEAQ in the germline V gene (reference sequence). CDR3 length equals 17 residues. The CDR3 nucleotides read TGTGCCAGCAGCTCGAGTCACCGGGACAGGGAATCCTACGAGCAGTACTTC. Encoded protein: CASSSSHRDRESYEQYF. The whole variable domain, filled in from reference TRBV7-9 and TRBJ2-7, reads DTGVSQNPRHKITKRGQNVTFRCDPISEHNRLYWYRQTLGQGPEFLTYFQNEAQLEKSRLLSDRFSAERPKGSFSTLEIQRTEQGDSAMYLCASSSSHRDRESYEQYFGPGTRLTVT.

In this sample, this clonotype turned up once. The V and J genes are TRBV7-3 and TRBJ1-1; 9 bases align to TRBD1. The CDR3 sequence is 16 residues long. The germline V gene has CDR1 SGHTA and CDR2 FQGTGA. Trimming at V came to 5 bases and at J to 6 bases, leaving 13 bases not matched to a gene. In nucleotides, the CDR3 is TGTGCCAGCAGCCCAACCGGGACAGGGTCGTCTCCTGAAGCTTTCTTT. It yields the protein CASSPTGTGSSPEAFF. The full variable domain, rest sourced from reference TRBV7-3 and TRBJ1-1, is GAGVSQTPSNKVTEKGKYVELRCDPISGHTALYWYRQSLGQGPEFLIYFQGTGAADDSGLPNDRFFAVRPEGSVSTLKIQRTERGDSAVYLCASSPTGTGSSPEAFFGQGTRLTVV.

The chain has TRBV25-1 and TRBJ2-1, with D unresolved. V shed 4 bases and J shed 9 bases, with 13 bases lying between them. CDR1 and CDR2 from the germline V gene are MGHDK and SYGVNS. This CDR3 is 13 amino acids long. CDR3 sequence (DNA): TGTGCCAGCAGTGCCCCGACTCTCCCTGAGCAGTTCTTC. This codes for CASSAPTLPEQFF.

The chain links TRBV7-2 to TRBJ2-1; 7 bases line up with TRBD2. The CDR3 extends over 14 amino acids. Germline loops: CDR1 SGHTA, CDR2 FQGNSA. Unmatched junction bases numbered 6, after V lost 0 bases and J lost 10 bases. DNA for the CDR3: TGTGCCAGCAGCTTAGCTCCGGGGGACTACGAGCAGTTCTTC. This gives the protein CASSLAPGDYEQFF.

The chain links TRBV6-5 to TRBJ2-3; 8 bases agree with TRBD2. Unmatched junction bases numbered 10, after V lost 2 bases and J lost 9 bases. Germline-derived CDR1 and CDR2 are MNHEY and SVGAGI. This CDR3 is built from 15 residues. CDR3 in DNA: TGTGCCAGCAGTTACGCAGCGGGAGACCCGGACACGCAGTATTTT. Protein: CASSYAAGDPDTQYF.

This clonotype has only a few counts. The V and J genes are TRBV3-1 and TRBJ2-5; D is unresolved. This CDR3 has 12 amino acids. Trimming took 0 bases from V and 11 from J, leaving 10 bases between them. The germline V gene encodes CDR1 LGHDT and CDR2 YNNKEL (reference sequence). The CDR3 bases are TGTGCCAGCAGCCAAGATCTAACTCGGCAGTACTTC. This sequence encodes CASSQDLTRQYF.

In regard to this clonotype: Being one base from a much bigger clone, this may be a read error. The chain links TRBV20-1 to TRBJ2-3; D ambiguous. This CDR3 comprises 14 residues. The germline gives CDR1 DFQATT, CDR2 SNEGSKA (reference sequence). Trimming stripped 0 bases from V and 6 bases from J, with 13 bases between. CDR3 sequence (DNA): TGCAGTGCTAGAGAAAGCTTGGGATACGATACGCAGTATTTT. Translated, it gives CSARESLGYDTQYF.

The chain links TRBV29-1 to TRBJ2-7; TRBD2 matches at 7 bases. The CDR3 sequence is 13 residues long. Germline V lookup: CDR1 SQVTM, CDR2 ANQGSEA. The junction had 13 bases not matched to a gene; V was cut back by 7 bases and J by 7 bases. The CDR3 region has the DNA TGCAGCGCCGGCGGGGGACTTATCAATGAGCAGTACTTC. Translating gives CSAGGGLINEQYF.

V usage is TRBV7-9 and J usage is TRBJ2-7; D uncertain. V shed 8 bases and J shed 3 bases, with 26 bases lying between them. The CDR3 length is 17 residues. The germline gives CDR1 SEHNR, CDR2 FQNEAQ (reference sequence). The CDR3 DNA follows: TGTGCCAGCTCCAAGCTTGTGGTGTCCCCGTGGGGCTACGAGCAGTACTTC. Translated: CASSKLVVSPWGYEQYF.

The chain carries TRBV11-2 and TRBJ2-1; no definite D call. This CDR3 contains 14 residues. Trimming removed 1 base from V and 8 bases from J, with 12 bases in between. Germline V gene lookup returns CDR1 SGHAT and CDR2 FQNNGV. The CDR3 reads CASSLAKKSHEQFF. In nucleotides, the CDR3 is TGTGCCAGCAGCTTAGCTAAGAAATCGCATGAGCAGTTCTTC.

This clonotype was counted between two and nine times. This rearrangement joins TRBV25-1 to TRBJ1-2; the D gene is possibly TRBD1 (5 bases). The germline V and J ends were trimmed by 6 bases and 4 bases, with 27 bases remaining between them. Germline CDR1 is MGHDK and CDR2 is SYGVNS. CDR3 length: 18 amino acids. CDR3 amino acids: CASSGNGAEYLTFYGYTF. The CDR3 DNA follows: TGTGCCAGCAGCGGAAACGGGGCAGAGTACCTCACGTTCTATGGCTACACCTTC.